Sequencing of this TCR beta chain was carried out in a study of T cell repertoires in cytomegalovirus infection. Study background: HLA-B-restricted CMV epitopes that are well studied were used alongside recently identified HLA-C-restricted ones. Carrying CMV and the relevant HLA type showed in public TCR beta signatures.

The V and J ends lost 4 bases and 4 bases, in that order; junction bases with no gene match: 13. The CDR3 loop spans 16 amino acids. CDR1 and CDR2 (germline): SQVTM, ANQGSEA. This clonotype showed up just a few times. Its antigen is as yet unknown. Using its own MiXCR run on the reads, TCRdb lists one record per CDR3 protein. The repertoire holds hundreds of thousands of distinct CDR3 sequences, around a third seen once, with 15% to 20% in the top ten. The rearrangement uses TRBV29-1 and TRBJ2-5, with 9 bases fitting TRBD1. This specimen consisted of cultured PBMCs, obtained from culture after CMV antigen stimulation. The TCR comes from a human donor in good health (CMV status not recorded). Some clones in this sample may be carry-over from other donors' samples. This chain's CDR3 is CSVVHRDRAFLETQYF. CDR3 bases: TGCAGCGTTGTCCACCGGGACAGGGCCTTTTTAGAGACCCAGTACTTC. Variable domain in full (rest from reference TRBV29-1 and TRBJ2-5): SAVISQKPSRDICQRGTSLTIQCQVDSQVTMMFWYRQQPGQSLTLIATANQGSEATYESGFVIDKFPISRPNLTFSTLTVSNMSPEDSSIYLCSVVHRDRAFLETQYFGPGTRLLVL.